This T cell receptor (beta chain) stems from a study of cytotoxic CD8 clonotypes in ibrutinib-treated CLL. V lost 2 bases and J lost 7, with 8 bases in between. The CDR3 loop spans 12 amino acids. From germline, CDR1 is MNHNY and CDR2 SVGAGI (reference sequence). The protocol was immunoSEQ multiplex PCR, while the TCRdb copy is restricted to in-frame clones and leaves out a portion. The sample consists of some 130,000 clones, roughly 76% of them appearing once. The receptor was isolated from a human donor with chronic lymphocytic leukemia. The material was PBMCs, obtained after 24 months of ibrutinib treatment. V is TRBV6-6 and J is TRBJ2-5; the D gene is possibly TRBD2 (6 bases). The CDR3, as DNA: TGTGCCAGCAGTTACCCGGAGGGGACCCAGTACTTC. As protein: CASSYPEGTQYF.